The T cell receptor beta chain described here comes from a study of technical replicates of blood from a few donors. The germline V and J ends were trimmed by 6 bases and 4 bases, with 13 bases remaining between them. The CDR3 loop spans 14 amino acids. CDR1 is SNHLY and CDR2 is FYNNEI in the germline V gene. Repertoires were generated with immunoSEQ multiplex PCR, while TCRdb's copy carries only in-frame clones and drops some. The profile shows nearly 80,000 clones, approximately 96% of them singletons. The sequence came from a human donor in good health. Sequencing was done on a sample of T cells isolated from PBMCs. V usage is TRBV2 and J usage is TRBJ1-5; D perhaps matches TRBD1 (5 bases). CDR3 nucleotide sequence: TGTGCCAGCAGGGGGGGGAATCTGAATCAGCCCCAGCATTTT. Translation: CASRGGNLNQPQHF. Full variable domain (remainder filled in from reference TRBV2 and TRBJ1-5): EPEVTQTPSHQVTQMGQEVILRCVPISNHLYFYWYRQILGQKVEFLVSFYNNEISEKSEIFDDQFSVERPDGSNFTLKIRSTKLEDSAMYFCASRGGNLNQPQHFGDGTRLSIL.